The T cell receptor beta chain described here comes from a study of T cell responses to AZD1222 COVID-19 vaccine. The data were produced by immunoSEQ multiplex PCR, yet TCRdb's version contains in-frame clones alone and is incomplete. The sample has 150,000 or so clones, about nine tenths seen once. This clone was counted a single time. The V and J ends lost 3 bases and 2 bases, in that order; junction bases with no gene match: 1. From germline, CDR1 is SGHTA and CDR2 FQGTGA. The CDR3 length is 14 residues. The sequenced sample was peripheral blood, obtained on day 0 of AZD1222 vaccination. The rearrangement uses TRBV7-3 and TRBJ2-7, with 10 nucleotides matching TRBD2. The TCR was taken from an adult in good health. CDR3 in DNA: TGTGCCAGCAGCTTTAGCGGGGGGACCTACGAGCAGTACTTC. Translating it yields CASSFSGGTYEQYF.